A selection of T cell receptor beta chains follows, all from one sample in a study of T-cell reconstitution after alpha-beta-depleted transplantation in children. TCRdb recomputed calls from the PCR reads with MiXCR, one row per CDR3 protein. The sample has over 550,000 distinct CDR3 sequences, roughly a tenth seen once. The sequencing here drew on PBMCs from the stem cell graft donor, taken from the stem cell graft. These receptors were taken from a human donor who donated a stem cell graft to a child with acute myeloid leukemia. CDR3s include the opening cysteine and the closing phenylalanine or tryptophan. The D gene is left open where the match is weak. Some rows have no size entry. The others give once, few or many, or a class for an expanded clone.

v_call: TRBV3-1; cdr3_length: 15; d_call: TRBD2; clone_size: few; j_call: TRBJ2-1; cdr3_nt: TGTGCCAGCAGCCAAGATCAAGCGGGAGTACGAGAGCAGTTCTTC; cdr3_aa: CASSQDQAGVREQFF
v_call: TRBV20-1; cdr3_length: 12; d_call: TRBD2; clone_size: few; j_call: TRBJ2-7; cdr3_nt: TGCAGTGCCCCTCCGGTTAGCGGGTTCCAGTACTTC; cdr3_aa: CSAPPVSGFQYF
v_call: TRBV20-1; cdr3_length: 14; d_call: -; clone_size: many; j_call: TRBJ2-2; cdr3_nt: TGCAGTGCTAAAACCAGGGGGGTAACCGGGGAGCTGTTTTTT; cdr3_aa: CSAKTRGVTGELFF
v_call: TRBV20-1; cdr3_length: 17; d_call: -; clone_size: many; j_call: TRBJ2-7; cdr3_nt: TGCAGTGCTATTAGGGGGCAGGGCGGGATAGACTCCTACGAGCAGTACTTC; cdr3_aa: CSAIRGQGGIDSYEQYF
v_call: TRBV4-3; cdr3_length: 14; d_call: -; clone_size: -; j_call: TRBJ2-1; cdr3_nt: TGCGCCAGCAGCCAAGATTATCCGTACAATGAGCAGTTCTTC; cdr3_aa: CASSQDYPYNEQFF
v_call: TRBV7-9; cdr3_length: 11; d_call: -; clone_size: -; j_call: TRBJ1-4; cdr3_nt: TGTGCCAGCAGCGGTAATGAAAAACTGTTTTTT; cdr3_aa: CASSGNEKLFF
v_call: TRBV24-1; cdr3_length: 13; d_call: TRBD2; clone_size: few; j_call: TRBJ2-1; cdr3_nt: TGTGCCAAGAGGCGGGAGAATGACAATGAGCAGTTCTTC; cdr3_aa: CAKRRENDNEQFF
v_call: TRBV7-2; cdr3_length: 13; d_call: -; clone_size: many; j_call: TRBJ2-7; cdr3_nt: TGTGCCAGCTCACCACCCGGCGGCTACGAGCAGTACTTC; cdr3_aa: CASSPPGGYEQYF
v_call: TRBV3-1; cdr3_length: 15; d_call: TRBD1; clone_size: -; j_call: TRBJ2-7; cdr3_nt: TGTGCCAGCAGCTACCGGACAGGGGTACTCTACGAGCAGTACTTC; cdr3_aa: CASSYRTGVLYEQYF
v_call: TRBV20-1; cdr3_length: 16; d_call: TRBD2; clone_size: -; j_call: TRBJ2-3; cdr3_nt: TGCAGTGCTAGCCCCTTTAGCGGGTGGAAGGCGGATACGCAGTATTTT; cdr3_aa: CSASPFSGWKADTQYF
v_call: TRBV7-9; cdr3_length: 15; d_call: -; clone_size: -; j_call: TRBJ2-3; cdr3_nt: TGTGCCAGCAGCTTACGGGTTACTAGCACAGATACGCAGTATTTT; cdr3_aa: CASSLRVTSTDTQYF
v_call: TRBV29-1; cdr3_length: 15; d_call: -; clone_size: -; j_call: TRBJ2-4; cdr3_nt: TGCAGCCCGCCGGGACTCCCATTAGCCAAAAACATTCAGTACTTC; cdr3_aa: CSPPGLPLAKNIQYF
v_call: TRBV6-5; cdr3_length: 16; d_call: TRBD2; clone_size: many; j_call: TRBJ2-3; cdr3_nt: TGTGCCAGCAGTTACTGGCCTAGCGGGAGCACAGATACGCAGTATTTT; cdr3_aa: CASSYWPSGSTDTQYF
v_call: TRBV21-1; cdr3_length: 13; d_call: -; clone_size: many; j_call: TRBJ1-3; cdr3_nt: TGTGCCAGCAGCGGGGGAAGGAGAAACACCATATATTTT; cdr3_aa: CASSGGRRNTIYF
v_call: TRBV20-1; cdr3_length: 13; d_call: -; clone_size: few; j_call: TRBJ2-1; cdr3_nt: TGCAGTGCCCCACCCCTGGATTACAATGAGCAGTTCTTC; cdr3_aa: CSAPPLDYNEQFF
v_call: TRBV4-3; cdr3_length: 15; d_call: TRBD2; clone_size: many; j_call: TRBJ2-3; cdr3_nt: TGCGCCAGCAGCGACTCCGGGGGAGGGACAGATACGCAGTATTTT; cdr3_aa: CASSDSGGGTDTQYF
v_call: TRBV5-1; cdr3_length: 18; d_call: -; clone_size: -; j_call: TRBJ2-1; cdr3_nt: TGCGCCAGCAGCTTGGCAAACGGGGGACAGAGCTCCTACAATGAGCAGTTCTTC; cdr3_aa: CASSLANGGQSSYNEQFF
v_call: TRBV18; cdr3_length: 16; d_call: -; clone_size: -; j_call: TRBJ2-1; cdr3_nt: TGTGCCAGCTCACCAGTGGGGCCAGGGACCTACAATGAGCAGTTCTTC; cdr3_aa: CASSPVGPGTYNEQFF
v_call: TRBV19; cdr3_length: 16; d_call: -; clone_size: few; j_call: TRBJ2-1; cdr3_nt: TGTGCCAGTAGTATAGATCCCAGTAGCTCCTACAATGAGCAGTTCTTC; cdr3_aa: CASSIDPSSSYNEQFF
v_call: TRBV7-9; cdr3_length: 17; d_call: TRBD1; clone_size: -; j_call: TRBJ2-7; cdr3_nt: TGTGCCAGCAGCTTACCATCCCGGGACAGGGGGCAAGACGAGCAGTACTTC; cdr3_aa: CASSLPSRDRGQDEQYF
v_call: TRBV28; cdr3_length: 14; d_call: TRBD2; clone_size: -; j_call: TRBJ2-7; cdr3_nt: TGTGCCAGTAAACTAGCGGGAGCATCTAACGAGCAGTACTTC; cdr3_aa: CASKLAGASNEQYF
v_call: TRBV7-2; cdr3_length: 14; d_call: TRBD2; clone_size: few; j_call: TRBJ2-7; cdr3_nt: TGTGCCAGCATGCCCGGGGGGGTCTCCTACGAGCAGTACTTC; cdr3_aa: CASMPGGVSYEQYF
v_call: TRBV27; cdr3_length: 18; d_call: -; clone_size: few; j_call: TRBJ2-1; cdr3_nt: TGTGCCAGCAGTTTATCCGTCCCCCGGGATTCCGCCTACAATGAGCAGTTCTTC; cdr3_aa: CASSLSVPRDSAYNEQFF
v_call: TRBV12-3/TRBV12-4; cdr3_length: 20; d_call: TRBD2; clone_size: -; j_call: TRBJ2-1; cdr3_nt: TGTGCCAGCAGTTTAGCGCGTTCCAGACTAGCGGGAGAGGTGTACAATGAGCAGTTCTTC; cdr3_aa: CASSLARSRLAGEVYNEQFF
v_call: TRBV29-1; cdr3_length: 16; d_call: TRBD1; clone_size: many; j_call: TRBJ2-6; cdr3_nt: TGCAGCGTTGGTCGACAGGGTGCCTCTGGGGCCAACGTCCTGACTTTC; cdr3_aa: CSVGRQGASGANVLTF
v_call: TRBV7-2; cdr3_length: 16; d_call: -; clone_size: -; j_call: TRBJ2-1; cdr3_nt: TGTGCCAGCAGCTTATTTGGGAAGCGGGCTTACAATGAGCAGTTCTTC; cdr3_aa: CASSLFGKRAYNEQFF
v_call: TRBV7-2; cdr3_length: 14; d_call: TRBD2; clone_size: many; j_call: TRBJ2-7; cdr3_nt: TGTGCCAGCAGCAAACCACCGGGAGGAGGCGAGCAGTACTTC; cdr3_aa: CASSKPPGGGEQYF
v_call: TRBV3-1; cdr3_length: 12; d_call: -; clone_size: few; j_call: TRBJ1-4; cdr3_nt: TGTGCCAGCAGCCAAGAGAGGGGGACACCCATTTTT; cdr3_aa: CASSQERGTPIF
v_call: TRBV7-3; cdr3_length: 15; d_call: -; clone_size: -; j_call: TRBJ2-1; cdr3_nt: TGTGCCAGCAGCCCCTTTATGGTGGGTGACAATGAGCAGTTCTTC; cdr3_aa: CASSPFMVGDNEQFF
v_call: TRBV7-6; cdr3_length: 16; d_call: -; clone_size: many; j_call: TRBJ2-7; cdr3_nt: TGTGCCAGCAGCTTAGGTCTATCTGGTAGAAGCGACGAGCAGTACTTC; cdr3_aa: CASSLGLSGRSDEQYF
v_call: TRBV29-1; cdr3_length: 13; d_call: TRBD1; clone_size: -; j_call: TRBJ2-7; cdr3_nt: TGCAGCGTTGTCAGGGGGAAAGAGAACGAGCAGTACTTC; cdr3_aa: CSVVRGKENEQYF
v_call: TRBV6-2/TRBV6-3; cdr3_length: 15; d_call: TRBD1; clone_size: few; j_call: TRBJ2-7; cdr3_nt: TGTGCCAGCAGACCTACCGGGACAGGGGGCCTTGAGCAGTACTTC; cdr3_aa: CASRPTGTGGLEQYF
v_call: TRBV7-9; cdr3_length: 14; d_call: -; clone_size: few; j_call: TRBJ2-7; cdr3_nt: TGTGCCAGCAGCTCGCCGAGCTTGGCCTACGAGCAGTACTTC; cdr3_aa: CASSSPSLAYEQYF
v_call: TRBV12-3/TRBV12-4; cdr3_length: 12; d_call: -; clone_size: many; j_call: TRBJ2-3; cdr3_nt: TGTGCCAGCAGTTGGGCAATGCAAAGTCTGTATTTT; cdr3_aa: CASSWAMQSLYF
v_call: TRBV20-1; cdr3_length: 16; d_call: TRBD2; clone_size: many; j_call: TRBJ2-1; cdr3_nt: TGCAGTCGGGGACTAGCGGGAGGGCCCCGTTTAGATGAGCAGTTCTTC; cdr3_aa: CSRGLAGGPRLDEQFF
v_call: TRBV29-1; cdr3_length: 12; d_call: -; clone_size: many; j_call: TRBJ1-4; cdr3_nt: TGCAGCGTTGAGGCCAGTAATGAAAAACTGTTTTTT; cdr3_aa: CSVEASNEKLFF
v_call: TRBV6-1; cdr3_length: 14; d_call: TRBD1; clone_size: -; j_call: TRBJ2-5; cdr3_nt: TGTGCCAGCACCCTCCAGGGGGCGGGAGAGACCCAGTACTTC; cdr3_aa: CASTLQGAGETQYF
v_call: TRBV7-9; cdr3_length: 14; d_call: TRBD1; clone_size: -; j_call: TRBJ2-3; cdr3_nt: TGTGCCAGCAACTGGGACAGGGCGACAGATACGCAGTATTTT; cdr3_aa: CASNWDRATDTQYF
v_call: TRBV28; cdr3_length: 16; d_call: -; clone_size: few; j_call: TRBJ1-5; cdr3_nt: TGTGCCAGCAGTTTGTCAGGGGTGAGGAGCAATCAGCCCCAGCATTTT; cdr3_aa: CASSLSGVRSNQPQHF
v_call: TRBV18; cdr3_length: 13; d_call: -; clone_size: -; j_call: TRBJ2-7; cdr3_nt: TGTGCCAGCTCACCGATTGAATCGGGGCCGCAGTACTTC; cdr3_aa: CASSPIESGPQYF
v_call: TRBV7-2; cdr3_length: 15; d_call: TRBD2; clone_size: many; j_call: TRBJ2-7; cdr3_nt: TGTGCCAGCAGCTTAGGTCGCGCGGGAGTCTACGAGCAGTACTTC; cdr3_aa: CASSLGRAGVYEQYF
v_call: TRBV30; cdr3_length: 14; d_call: -; clone_size: -; j_call: TRBJ1-1; cdr3_nt: TGTGCCTGGAGTATCGACAGTAGAAACACTGAAGCTTTCTTT; cdr3_aa: CAWSIDSRNTEAFF
v_call: TRBV9; cdr3_length: 15; d_call: -; clone_size: -; j_call: TRBJ2-5; cdr3_nt: TGTGCCAGCAGCGCCTTGACAGGACTTGGAGAGACCCAGTACTTC; cdr3_aa: CASSALTGLGETQYF
v_call: TRBV9; cdr3_length: 16; d_call: TRBD1; clone_size: few; j_call: TRBJ2-7; cdr3_nt: TGTGCCAGCAGCGTAGGCCCCGGACAGGGGATGGGCGAGCAGTACTTC; cdr3_aa: CASSVGPGQGMGEQYF
v_call: TRBV4-2; cdr3_length: 18; d_call: -; clone_size: few; j_call: TRBJ2-6; cdr3_nt: TGTGCCAGCAGCCAAGATTGGGAGAGTCAGCCCGGGGCCAACGTCCTGACTTTC; cdr3_aa: CASSQDWESQPGANVLTF
v_call: TRBV28; cdr3_length: 15; d_call: -; clone_size: -; j_call: TRBJ2-4; cdr3_nt: TGTGCCAGCAGTTCTCAGGGGTGGGAGGAAAACATTCAGTACTTC; cdr3_aa: CASSSQGWEENIQYF
v_call: TRBV6-4; cdr3_length: 23; d_call: TRBD1; clone_size: -; j_call: TRBJ2-7; cdr3_nt: TGTGCCAGCAGGCCCGTGAAGGGACAGGGAATGATGTGGTCGGATCCTCCTTCCTACGAGCAGTACTTC; cdr3_aa: CASRPVKGQGMMWSDPPSYEQYF
v_call: TRBV6-2/TRBV6-3; cdr3_length: 17; d_call: -; clone_size: -; j_call: TRBJ2-3; cdr3_nt: TGTGCCAGCAGTTACCAGGTCCGCGAGCTTATCACAGATACGCAGTATTTT; cdr3_aa: CASSYQVRELITDTQYF
v_call: TRBV27; cdr3_length: 15; d_call: -; clone_size: -; j_call: TRBJ2-7; cdr3_nt: TGTGCCAGCAGTCTTCATGTAGGGAGCTCCTACGAGCAGTACTTC; cdr3_aa: CASSLHVGSSYEQYF
v_call: TRBV7-6; cdr3_length: 17; d_call: TRBD2; clone_size: many; j_call: TRBJ2-1; cdr3_nt: TGTGCCAGCAGCTTAATTACCGGGACTAGCCGAAACAATGAGCAGTTCTTC; cdr3_aa: CASSLITGTSRNNEQFF